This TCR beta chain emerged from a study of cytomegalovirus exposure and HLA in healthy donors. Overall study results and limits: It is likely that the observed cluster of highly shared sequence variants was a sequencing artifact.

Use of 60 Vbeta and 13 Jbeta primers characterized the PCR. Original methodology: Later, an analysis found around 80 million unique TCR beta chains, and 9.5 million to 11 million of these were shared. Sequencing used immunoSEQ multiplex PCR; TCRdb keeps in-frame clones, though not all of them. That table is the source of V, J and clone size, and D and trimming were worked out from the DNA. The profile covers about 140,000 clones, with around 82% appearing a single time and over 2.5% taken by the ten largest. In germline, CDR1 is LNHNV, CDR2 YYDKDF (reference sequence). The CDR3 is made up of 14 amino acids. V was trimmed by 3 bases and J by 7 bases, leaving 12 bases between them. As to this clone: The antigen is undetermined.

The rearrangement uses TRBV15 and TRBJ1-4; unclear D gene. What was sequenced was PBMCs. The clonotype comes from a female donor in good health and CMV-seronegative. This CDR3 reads CATSRTGSGEKLFF. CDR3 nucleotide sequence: TGTGCCACCAGCAGGACGGGATCGGGTGAAAAACTGTTTTTT.